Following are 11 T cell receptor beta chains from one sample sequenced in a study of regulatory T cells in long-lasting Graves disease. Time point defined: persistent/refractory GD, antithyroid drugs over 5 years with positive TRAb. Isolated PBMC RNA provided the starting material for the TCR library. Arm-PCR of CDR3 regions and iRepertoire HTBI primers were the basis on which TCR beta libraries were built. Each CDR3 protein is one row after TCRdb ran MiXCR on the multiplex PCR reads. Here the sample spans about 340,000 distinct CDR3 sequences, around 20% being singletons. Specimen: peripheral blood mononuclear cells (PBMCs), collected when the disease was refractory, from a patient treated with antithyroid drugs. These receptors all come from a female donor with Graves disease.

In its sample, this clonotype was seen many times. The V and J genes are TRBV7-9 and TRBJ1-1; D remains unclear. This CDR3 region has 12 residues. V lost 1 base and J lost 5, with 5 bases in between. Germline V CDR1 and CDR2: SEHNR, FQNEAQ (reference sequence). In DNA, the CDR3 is TGTGCCAGCAGCTTAGGGGTGACTGAAGCTTTCTTT. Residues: CASSLGVTEAFF.

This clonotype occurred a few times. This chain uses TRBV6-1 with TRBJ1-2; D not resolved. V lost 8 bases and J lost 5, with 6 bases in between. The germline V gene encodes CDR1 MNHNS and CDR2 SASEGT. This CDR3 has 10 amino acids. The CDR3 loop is CASGQYGYTF. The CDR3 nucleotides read TGTGCCAGCGGGCAGTATGGCTACACCTTC.

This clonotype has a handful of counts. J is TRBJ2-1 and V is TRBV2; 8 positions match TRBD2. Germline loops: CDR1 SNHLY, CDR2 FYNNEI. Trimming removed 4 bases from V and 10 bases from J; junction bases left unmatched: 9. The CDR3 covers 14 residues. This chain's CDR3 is CASSVAGGPAEQFF. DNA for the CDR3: TGTGCCAGCAGTGTTGCGGGAGGACCTGCAGAGCAGTTCTTC.

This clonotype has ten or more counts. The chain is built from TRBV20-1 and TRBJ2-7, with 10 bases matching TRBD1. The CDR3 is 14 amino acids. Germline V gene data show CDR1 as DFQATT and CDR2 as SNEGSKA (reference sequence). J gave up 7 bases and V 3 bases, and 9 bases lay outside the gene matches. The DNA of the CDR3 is TGCAGTGCTAGGGGGGGGACAGGGGAAGGGGAGCAGTACTTC. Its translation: CSARGGTGEGEQYF.

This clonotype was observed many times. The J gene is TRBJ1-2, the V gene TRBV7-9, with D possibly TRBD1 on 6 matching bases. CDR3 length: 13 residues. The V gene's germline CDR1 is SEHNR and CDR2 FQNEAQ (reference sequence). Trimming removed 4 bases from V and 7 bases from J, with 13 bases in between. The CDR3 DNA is TGTGCCAGCAGCTCTCAGGGGATAGGTGGCTACACCTTC. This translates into CASSSQGIGGYTF. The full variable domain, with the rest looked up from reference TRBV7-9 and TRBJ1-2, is DTGVSQNPRHKITKRGQNVTFRCDPISEHNRLYWYRQTLGQGPEFLTYFQNEAQLEKSRLLSDRFSAERPKGSFSTLEIQRTEQGDSAMYLCASSSQGIGGYTFGSGTRLTVV.

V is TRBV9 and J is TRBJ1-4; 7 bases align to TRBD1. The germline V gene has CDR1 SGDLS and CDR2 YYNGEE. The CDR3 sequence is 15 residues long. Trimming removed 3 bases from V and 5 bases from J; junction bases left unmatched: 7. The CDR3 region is CASSARQGQNEKLFF. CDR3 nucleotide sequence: TGTGCCAGCAGCGCCCGACAGGGACAAAATGAAAAACTGTTTTTT.

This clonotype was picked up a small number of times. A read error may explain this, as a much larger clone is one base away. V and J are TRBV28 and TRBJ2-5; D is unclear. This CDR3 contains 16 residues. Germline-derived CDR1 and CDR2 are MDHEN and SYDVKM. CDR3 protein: CASSFYSTTYQEAQYF. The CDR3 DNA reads TGTGCCAGCAGTTTCTACAGTACTACGTACCAAGAGGCCCAGTACTTC.

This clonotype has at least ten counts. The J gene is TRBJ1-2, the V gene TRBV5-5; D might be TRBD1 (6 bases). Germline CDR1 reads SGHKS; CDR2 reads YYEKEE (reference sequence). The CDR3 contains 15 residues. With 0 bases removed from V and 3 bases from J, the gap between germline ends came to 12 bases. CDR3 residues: CASSLVPGEYYGYTF. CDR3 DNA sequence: TGTGCCAGCAGCTTGGTCCCAGGGGAGTACTATGGCTACACCTTC.

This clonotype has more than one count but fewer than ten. Here the CDR3 DNA reads TGTGCCAGCGCGGACCTCTACGAGCAGTACTTC. Protein product: CASADLYEQYF. This chain joins TRBV6-4 and TRBJ2-7; D is uncertain. The ends were cut back, 8 bases at V and 3 bases at J, with 8 bases in the middle. The germline V gene has CDR1 MRHNA and CDR2 SNTAGT. The CDR3 runs 11 residues.

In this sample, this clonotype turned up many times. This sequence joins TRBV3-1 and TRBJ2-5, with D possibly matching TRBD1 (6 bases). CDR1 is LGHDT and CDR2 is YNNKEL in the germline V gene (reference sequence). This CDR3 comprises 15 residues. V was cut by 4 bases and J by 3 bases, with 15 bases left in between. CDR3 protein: CASSLSGAGEETQYF. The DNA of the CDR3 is TGTGCCAGCAGCCTTTCCGGGGCAGGGGAAGAGACCCAGTACTTC.

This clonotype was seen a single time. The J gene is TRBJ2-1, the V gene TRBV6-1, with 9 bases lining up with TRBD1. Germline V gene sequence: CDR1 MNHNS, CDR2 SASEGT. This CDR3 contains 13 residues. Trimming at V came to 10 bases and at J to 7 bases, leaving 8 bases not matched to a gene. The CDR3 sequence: CAMWSGTGNEQFF. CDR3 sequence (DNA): TGTGCCATGTGGTCCGGGACAGGGAATGAGCAGTTCTTC.